The 19 T cell receptor beta chains given below trace back to one sample, sequenced in a study of regulatory T cells in long-lasting Graves disease. Both iRepertoire HTBI primers and Arm-PCR of CDR3 regions were used to build the TCR beta libraries. Via MiXCR, TCRdb re-called the multiplex PCR reads, giving one row per CDR3 protein. The table has 600,000 to 800,000 distinct CDR3 sequences, around 30% seen once; the top ten hold around 42%. Time point defined: persistent/refractory GD, antithyroid drugs over 5 years with positive TRAb. Construction of the TCR library relied on RNA isolated from PBMCs. The sequences come from peripheral blood mononuclear cells (PBMCs), collected when the disease was refractory, from a patient treated with antithyroid drugs. The receptors come from a female donor with Graves disease.

The J gene is TRBJ1-2, the V gene TRBV30; 7 bases are shared with TRBD1. V was pared by 4 bases and J by 4 bases, with 3 bases of the junction left unmatched. Germline-derived CDR1 and CDR2 are GTSNPN and SVGIG (reference sequence). The CDR3 has 12 amino acids. In DNA, the CDR3 is TGTGCCTGGACAGGGGGAGGCTATGGCTACACCTTC. Translated, it gives CAWTGGGYGYTF.

The CDR3 loop is CSVWDSMNTEAFF. CDR3 nucleotide sequence: TGCAGCGTTTGGGACAGTATGAACACTGAAGCTTTCTTT. The rearrangement links TRBV29-1 to TRBJ1-1; TRBD1 agrees at 7 bases. The V gene's germline CDR1 is SQVTM and CDR2 ANQGSEA. This CDR3 is 13 amino acids long. V shed 5 bases, J shed 0 bases, and the junction held 3 bases outside the gene matches. The variable domain in full, with the rest retrieved from reference TRBV29-1 and TRBJ1-1, is SAVISQKPSRDICQRGTSLTIQCQVDSQVTMMFWYRQQPGQSLTLIATANQGSEATYESGFVIDKFPISRPNLTFSTLTVSNMSPEDSSIYLCSVWDSMNTEAFFGQGTRLTVV.

The chain couples TRBV7-2 to TRBJ1-1; weak D call: TRBD1 (5 bases). Between the trimmed V and J ends, which lost 5 bases and 6 bases, there was a span of 13 bases. From germline, CDR1 is SGHTA and CDR2 FQGNSA. The CDR3 length is 13 residues. The DNA for the CDR3 is TGTGCCAGCAGCCTCCATGGGGCGGCTGAAGCTTTCTTT. It encodes CASSLHGAAEAFF.

The chain links TRBV6-1 to TRBJ2-3; 9 bases line up with TRBD2. The CDR3 consists of 15 residues. J lost 4 bases, V lost 6 bases, and 8 bases had no gene match. From germline, CDR1 is MNHNS and CDR2 SASEGT. CDR3 DNA: TGTGCCAGCAGCCTCGGGGGGACTAGCCCAGATACGCAGTATTTT. Residues: CASSLGGTSPDTQYF.

The V call is TRBV30, the J call TRBJ1-2; perhaps TRBD1 as D (5 bases). Trimming stripped 4 bases from V and 8 bases from J, with 14 bases between. Germline V gene sequence: CDR1 GTSNPN, CDR2 SVGIG (reference sequence). The CDR3 is 12 residues long. Here the CDR3 DNA reads TGTGCCTGGACTCGACAGTTGGGGGGCTACACCTTC. Amino acids: CAWTRQLGGYTF.

The gene calls are TRBV12-3 or TRBV12-4 and TRBJ2-1; TRBD2 agrees at 9 bases. V lost 6 bases, J lost 2 bases, and 8 bases stayed unmatched. The CDR3 is 16 amino acids. This chain's CDR3 is CASRPLLAGAYNEQFF. In DNA form, the CDR3 reads TGTGCCAGCAGGCCCCTCTTAGCGGGAGCCTACAATGAGCAGTTCTTC.

This chain uses TRBV20-1 with TRBJ1-6; TRBD1 matches at 9 bases. Germline assignment: CDR1 DFQATT and CDR2 SNEGSKA (reference sequence). Germline trimming cut 5 bases from V and 9 bases from J; bases unmatched to any gene: 8. This CDR3 has 14 residues. CDR3 sequence (DNA): TGCAGTGCTGGGACAGGGCGGGAAGGTTCACCCCTCCACTTT. It translates to CSAGTGREGSPLHF.

This clonotype was counted between two and nine times. The rearrangement uses TRBV28 and TRBJ1-4, with D possibly being TRBD1 (5 bases). Germline lookup yields CDR1 MDHEN and CDR2 SYDVKM. The CDR3 has 13 residues. Trimming shortened V by 8 bases and J by 4 bases, and 11 bases separated the two germline ends. The CDR3 is CASAGAYNEKLFF. CDR3 nucleotide sequence: TGTGCCAGCGCCGGGGCCTATAATGAAAAACTGTTTTTT. The full variable domain, completed using reference TRBV28 and TRBJ1-4, is DVKVTQSSRYLVKRTGEKVFLECVQDMDHENMFWYRQDPGLGLRLIYFSYDVKMKEKGDIPEGYSVSREKKERFSLILESASTNQTSMYLCASAGAYNEKLFFGSGTQLSVL.

The chain employs TRBV25-1 and TRBJ1-2; no definite D call. The V end lost 5 bases, the J end lost 1 base, and 5 bases lay between the germline ends. The CDR3 totals 12 residues. Germline assignment: CDR1 MGHDK and CDR2 SYGVNS. The CDR3: CASSNLNYGYTF. The CDR3, as DNA: TGTGCCAGCAGTAACCTTAACTATGGCTACACCTTC.

This chain links TRBV2 with TRBJ1-6; D gene uncertain. This CDR3 region has 12 residues. V lost 7 bases and J 6 bases, leaving 7 bases between the germline ends. Per germline, CDR1 SNHLY and CDR2 FYNNEI. CDR3 sequence reads: CASTSPNSPLHF. CDR3 in DNA: TGTGCCAGCACCAGCCCTAATTCACCCCTCCACTTT.

A single count supports this clonotype. The V call is TRBV14, the J call TRBJ2-7, with D tentatively TRBD1 or TRBD2 (5 bases each). The CDR3 covers 16 residues. Per the germline V gene, CDR1 is SGHDN and CDR2 is FVKESK. With 3 bases removed from V and 3 bases from J, the gap between germline ends came to 18 bases. CDR3 in DNA: TGTGCCAGCAGCCACGCCGGGGCAGGGCTTTTCTACGAGCAGTACTTC. Its translation: CASSHAGAGLFYEQYF.

This clonotype was counted between two and nine times. This chain joins TRBV25-1 and TRBJ1-1; D is unclear. Germline V CDR1 and CDR2: MGHDK, SYGVNS. The V gene lost 4 bases and the J gene lost 10 bases, with 16 bases spanning the gap. The CDR3 sequence is 13 residues long. The CDR3 region is CASSALRTLGAFF. As DNA, the CDR3 is TGTGCCAGCAGTGCTTTGAGGACGTTGGGAGCTTTCTTT.

The sample holds a few counts of this clonotype. The V gene is TRBV6-9, the J gene TRBJ1-2, with D perhaps matching TRBD1 (5 bases). V was clipped by 3 bases and J by 7 bases, with 15 bases between them. The CDR3 extends over 14 amino acids. Germline-derived CDR1 and CDR2 are MNHGY and SVAAGI. CDR3 sequence reads: CASSYDGGGSGYTF. The DNA for the CDR3 is TGTGCCAGCAGTTACGACGGCGGGGGAAGTGGCTACACCTTC.

This clonotype was picked up a small number of times. This chain joins TRBV5-1 and TRBJ2-7, with TRBD1 identical over 10 bases. The CDR3 is 15 residues long. The germline gives CDR1 SGHRS, CDR2 YFSETQ. Trimming took 1 base from V and 5 from J; bases not matched to a gene: 6. This CDR3 is CASSLWFGTGDEQYF. CDR3 DNA: TGCGCCAGCAGCTTGTGGTTCGGGACAGGGGACGAGCAGTACTTC.

As concerns this clonotype: At one of its ends the junction is not consistent with the germline gene, which may arise from a read error. This chain joins TRBV9 and TRBJ1-5; D uncertain. Germline V gene data show CDR1 as SGDLS and CDR2 as YYNGEE. The CDR3 totals 16 residues. In DNA form, the CDR3 reads TGTGCCAGCAGCGTAAACACCTCCTATAGCGATCAGCCCCAGCATTTT. Translating it yields CASSVNTSYSDQPQHF. Filled out from reference TRBV9 and TRBJ1-5, the complete variable domain reads DSGVTQTPKHLITATGQRVTLRCSPRSGDLSVYWYQQSLDQGLQFLIQYYNGEERAKGNILERFSAQQFPDLHSELNLSSLELGDSALYFCASSVNTSYSDQPQHFGDGTRLSIL.

The genes are TRBV7-9 and TRBJ2-5; weak D call: TRBD2 (6 bases). V was clipped by 8 bases and J by 3 bases, with 19 bases between them. The CDR3 sequence is 15 residues long. From germline, CDR1 is SEHNR and CDR2 FQNEAQ (reference sequence). The CDR3 region is CASQSRGMEEETQYF. The CDR3 nucleotides are TGTGCCAGCCAATCCCGCGGGATGGAAGAAGAGACCCAGTACTTC.

The chain combines TRBV11-2 with TRBJ2-7; the match to TRBD2 covers 7 bases. V trimming: 6 bases; J trimming: 2 bases; junction bases outside the gene matches: 10. This CDR3 spans 15 amino acids. The V gene's germline CDR1 is SGHAT and CDR2 FQNNGV. The CDR3 region is CASSSGLGGTYEQYF. In DNA, the CDR3 is TGTGCCAGCAGTAGTGGGCTGGGGGGGACCTACGAGCAGTACTTC.

This clonotype was picked up a small number of times. The chain links TRBV3-1 to TRBJ2-7; possibly TRBD1 or TRBD2 for D (6 bases each). The CDR3 has 16 residues. Trimming pared 4 bases from V and 7 bases from J, leaving 23 bases between. Germline CDR1 LGHDT, CDR2 YNNKEL (reference sequence). This CDR3 is CASSLRSWGATEEQYF. The DNA for the CDR3 is TGTGCCAGCAGCCTCCGGTCTTGGGGGGCCACGGAAGAGCAGTACTTC.

The table lists this clonotype with a few counts. V is TRBV20-1 and J is TRBJ1-1; no firm D call. Between the trimmed V and J ends, which lost 2 bases and 1 base, there was a span of 11 bases. Germline-derived CDR1 and CDR2 are DFQATT and SNEGSKA (reference sequence). The CDR3 is made up of 14 amino acids. The CDR3, as DNA: TGCAGTGCTAGAAGTTCGGCGGGGAACACTGAAGCTTTCTTT. The encoded protein is CSARSSAGNTEAFF.